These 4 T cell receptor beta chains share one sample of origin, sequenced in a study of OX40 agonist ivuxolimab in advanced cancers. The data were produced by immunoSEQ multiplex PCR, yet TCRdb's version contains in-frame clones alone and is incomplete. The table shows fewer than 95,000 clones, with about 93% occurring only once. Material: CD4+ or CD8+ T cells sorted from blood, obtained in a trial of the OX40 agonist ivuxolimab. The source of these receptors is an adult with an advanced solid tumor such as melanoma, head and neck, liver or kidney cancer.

CDR3 coding DNA: TGTGCCAGCAGTTTATGGGGGAACACCGGGGAGCTGTTTTTT. It specifies CASSLWGNTGELFF. The chain has TRBV27 and TRBJ2-2; no clear D gene. Per germline, CDR1 MNHEY and CDR2 SMNVEV (reference sequence). CDR3 length: 14 amino acids. V lost 1 base and J 1 base, leaving 4 bases between the germline ends.

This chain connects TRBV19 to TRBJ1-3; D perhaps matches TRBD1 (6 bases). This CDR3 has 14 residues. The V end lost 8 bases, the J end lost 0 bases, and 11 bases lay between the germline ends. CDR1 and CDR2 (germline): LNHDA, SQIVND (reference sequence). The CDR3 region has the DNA TGTGCCAGTTGCAGGGGAGGCTCTGGAAACACCATATATTTT. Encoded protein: CASCRGGSGNTIYF.

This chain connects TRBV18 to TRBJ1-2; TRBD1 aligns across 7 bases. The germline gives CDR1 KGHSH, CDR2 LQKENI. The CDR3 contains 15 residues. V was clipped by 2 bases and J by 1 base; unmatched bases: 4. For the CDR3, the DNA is TGTGCCAGCTCACCATCCGGGACAGTTAACTATGGCTACACCTTC. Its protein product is CASSPSGTVNYGYTF. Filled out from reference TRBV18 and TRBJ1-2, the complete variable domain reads NAGVMQNPRHLVRRRGQEARLRCSPMKGHSHVYWYRQLPEEGLKFMVYLQKENIIDESGMPKERFSAEFPKEGPSILRIQQVVRGDSAAYFCASSPSGTVNYGYTFGSGTRLTVV.

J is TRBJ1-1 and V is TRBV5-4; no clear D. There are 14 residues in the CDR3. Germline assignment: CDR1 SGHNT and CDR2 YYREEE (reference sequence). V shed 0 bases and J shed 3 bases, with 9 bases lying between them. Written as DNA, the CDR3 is TGTGCCAGCAGCTTGGGACCCGCGGACACTGAAGCTTTCTTT. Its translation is CASSLGPADTEAFF.